This T cell receptor beta chain originates from a study of blood T cell repertoires in COVID-19 (TCRdb year 2020). About the investigation overall: Collaborator samples came from the United States, Italy and Spain and covered acute and convalescent phases of COVID-19. The prospective study material was composed of cDNA or gDNA derived from T cells, B-cell-depleted T cells, or PBMCs. Subjects who had been exposed to COVID-19, were actively infected with it, or had recovered from it provided the deeply sampled blood TCRbeta repertoires that made up the dataset. The repertoires were made available in a free public database intended to serve as a resource for research on the immune response to SARS-CoV-2. The samples were drawn from two sources: the first 160 participants of the ongoing ImmuneRACE study, and 1,254 subjects contributed by 6 global collaborators. Nearly every sample came with metadata listing a de-identified subject ID, COVID-19 status, age in years and sex. HLA class I and class II types, where available, came from metadata supplied by the sample provider rather than from assay-based typing. Results and caveats for the whole study, not just this receptor: The amount of clinical and demographic metadata varied by source and participant and was provided uncurated.

This clone has a single count. The antigen it binds to is not known. Base qualities are missing; no much larger clone stands one base away. Each collaborating institution followed its own protocols to collect whole blood in K2EDTA tubes. For TCRbeta analysis, collaborators shipped samples in one of three forms: frozen whole blood, isolated PBMCs, or DNA extracted from either of those sample types. The CDR3 sequence holds 14 residues, the cysteine and phenylalanine included. Just the 42-base CDR3 DNA is kept, in frame starting at base 1. Germline trimming amounts to 10 bases on V and 7 bases on J, with 10 as the count of junction bases outside the gene matches. The germline V gene gives CDR1 as ENHRY and CDR2 as SYGVKD. The immunoSEQ Assay, a bias-controlled multiplex PCR, was used to amplify TCRbeta CDR3 regions from genomic DNA. Regarding the original processing steps: The number of nucleated cells in each sample was estimated by amplification of reference gene primers within the assay. Sequence reads were collapsed and filtered to measure the absolute abundance of every unique TCRbeta CDR3 rearrangement. Productive Simpson clonality was computed per sample as the square root of Simpson's diversity index over productive rearrangements. TCRdb limited this immuneACCESS table to in-frame rearrangements with V and J called. A share of clones is missing; checked studies link under half to unresolved V genes, and the rest is unexplained. V, J and clone size derive from that table, while D and trimming were established from the DNA sequence. For this sample there are some 240,000 clones; 65% to 90% appear just once. The ten most abundant clones make up more than 9% of the sample.

The sample comprised peripheral blood. The sequence came from a man aged 50-59 years with active or convalescent COVID-19. The chain joins TRBV10-3 to TRBJ2-2, and 9 junction bases match TRBD1. The sequence in DNA is TGTGCCACCTGGGACAGGGAGGCTGGCGGGGAGCTGTTTTTT. Its protein reads: CATWDREAGGELFF.